This TCR beta chain was documented in a study of beta chain features in type 1 diabetes. Across the study: Healthy donors and patients showed comparable age, gender and cell yields. Across every sample, roughly 100 million sorted cells were examined in total.

All of the isolated RNA was reverse transcribed, so expressed TCRB transcripts were sequenced. Sequencing was performed with immunoSEQ multiplex PCR; in TCRdb, only in-frame clones are kept and a portion is missing. The sample includes some 150,000 clones, about 44% seen only once; the top ten take roughly 0.43%. Study-wide results and caveats: Shorter TCRB CDR3s, moderately but significantly so, were found in Type 1 diabetes patients in all four CD4+ subsets. Insertions at VDJ junctions were less frequent in type 1 diabetes patients. These patients also deleted more nucleotides at the same junctions.

Turning to this clone: As yet, its antigen is unknown.

This CDR3 is built from 14 residues. V lost 6 bases, J lost 3 bases, and 4 bases stayed unmatched. Germline loops: CDR1 SNHLY, CDR2 FYNNEI. Sequencing was carried out using Tregs from blood. The V and J genes are TRBV2 and TRBJ1-2, with 10 positions matching TRBD1. The sequence came from a man younger than 35 in good health. CDR3 DNA: TGTGCCAGCAGATTAGGACAGGGGGACTATGGCTACACCTTC. Residues: CASRLGQGDYGYTF.